This T cell receptor (beta chain) was recorded in a study of cytomegalovirus exposure and HLA in healthy donors. Amplification used 60 Vbeta primers and 13 Jbeta primers. Produced via immunoSEQ multiplex PCR; TCRdb's table is partial and in-frame only. The table records over 150,000 clones, approximately 77% of them present only once. Unmatched junction bases numbered 5, after V lost 1 base and J lost 6 bases. From germline, CDR1 is SGHTA and CDR2 FQGNSA. The CDR3 extends over 15 amino acids. This receptor was identified in a man aged 25-45 years in good health and CMV-seropositive. J is TRBJ2-1 and V is TRBV7-2; 8 bases map to TRBD1. Specimen: PBMCs. The CDR3 DNA is TGTGCCAGCAGCTTAGGGGACAGGCGGCTCAATGAGCAGTTCTTC. The encoded protein is CASSLGDRRLNEQFF.